This T cell receptor (beta chain) was recorded in a study of T-cell memory formation after mild COVID-19 (dated by TCRdb to the early 2020s). Describing the broader study: TCR sequence clusters from the two donors were found to be largely donor specific. T-cell clones expanding and contracting after mild COVID-19 in two donors were tracked by longitudinal TCRalpha and TCRbeta repertoire sequencing. The cohort was made up of two young adult volunteers, one female and one male, who were previously healthy.

Ficoll-Paque density gradient centrifugation was the method used to isolate PBMCs. Study-wide findings and limitations: The detection of some responding clones in pre-infection memory suggests that pre-existing cross-reactive memory T cells joined the SARS-CoV-2 response. Contracting CD4+ clones appeared mostly in the CM and EM memory subsets, whereas CD8+ clones were enriched in EMRA. Whether the second-wave clones peaking on day 37 were SARS-CoV-2 specific was not confirmed. Clones contracting from day 15 to 85 had balanced CD4/CD8 phenotypes, while a second wave expanding from day 15 to 37 was biased towards CD4+. The study included only a couple of mild cases, and larger cohorts that include severe cases with pre-infection samples were judged to be necessary.

This clonotype was counted between two and nine times. The antigen it recognizes is unknown. Per-nucleotide qualities are absent, and no much larger clonotype sits a single base away. CDR3 length: 17 amino acids, cysteine to phenylalanine. The retained sequence is limited to the CDR3, 51 bases, with the frame set at the first base. Looking up the germline V gene yields CDR1 SGHTA and CDR2 FQGTGA. Germline trimming: 1 base from V, 2 bases from J; junction bases outside gene matches: 9. Instrument used: Illumina NovaSeq 6000. TCRalpha and TCRbeta cDNA libraries were constructed by 5'RACE with constant-segment primers, with sample barcodes and unique molecular identifiers being introduced. RNA was extracted from every sample with Trizol reagent. Libraries were amplified in two PCR steps, with a second sample barcode and Illumina TruSeq adapters added in the second step. Libraries were sequenced on an Illumina NovaSeq with 2 x 150 bp paired-end reads. For the original study's pipeline: With migec v1.2.7, reads were demultiplexed and then collapsed into UMI-guided consensus sequences. With mixcr v2.1.11, UMI consensuses were aligned to TRA and TRB V and J templates and assembled into clonotypes. A clonotype was counted as expanded or contracted only when both edgeR and NoisET called the clonotype significant, with the noise models trained on biological replicates. For edgeR calls, the cutoffs were a false discovery rate-adjusted p below 0.01 and a log2 fold-change threshold of 1. As an exploratory analysis of dynamics, PCA with hierarchical clustering was applied to max-normalized trajectories of the 1000 most abundant clonotypes. Separately sequenced CD4+ and CD8+ repertoires were used to assign the CD4 or CD8 phenotype of responding clones. Starting from the raw public reads, TCRdb applied fastp trimming at Q25, assembled clones with MiXCR and retained in-frame beta chains. When rows share a CDR3 protein, they turn into one entry using the most common DNA and genes. V and J calls and clone size were set by TCRdb, not the authors. A total of about 110,000 distinct CDR3 sequences appear in this sample, roughly 12% of them only once. Of the sample, 27% is held by the ten largest clones.

The sequence joins TRBV7-3 to TRBJ2-3; a stretch of 7 junction bases matches TRBD2. The sample taken for sequencing was PBMCs or a T cell subset sorted from them (not recorded which). This receptor was taken from an adult woman who had mild COVID-19 (a few samples of this study predate the infection). The sample titles of this study are shuffled in the database, so cell type and time point are left out; the donor was told from shared clones. The nucleotide sequence is TGTGCCAGCAGCTTAAACCCCGGGAGCGGGGCCACAGATACGCAGTATTTT. It codes for CASSLNPGSGATDTQYF.